The following is a T cell receptor (beta chain) sequence with its context. V lost 7 bases, J lost 9 bases, and 13 bases stayed unmatched. The CDR3 extends over 15 amino acids. The germline V gene encodes CDR1 MNHEY and CDR2 SMNVEV (reference sequence). This sample stems from a study of OX40 agonist ivuxolimab in advanced cancers. Repertoires were generated with immunoSEQ multiplex PCR, while TCRdb's copy carries only in-frame clones and drops some. The table lists about 35,000 clones, about 93% of them singletons. The receptor comes from an adult with an advanced solid tumor such as melanoma, head and neck, liver or kidney cancer. The chain is built from TRBV27 and TRBJ2-1, with 9 bases that match TRBD2. This sample comprised CD4+ or CD8+ T cells sorted from blood, obtained in a trial of the OX40 agonist ivuxolimab. The CDR3 loop reads CASTSRAGGRGEQFF. Here the CDR3 DNA reads TGTGCCAGCACCTCCCGAGCGGGAGGCCGAGGTGAGCAGTTCTTC.